The 9 T cell receptor beta chains given below trace back to one sample, sequenced in a study of control samples from healthy donors and cancer patients. Here immunoSEQ multiplex PCR was the method, and the copy in TCRdb shows in-frame clones only, minus some. The sample carries 50,000 to 55,000 clones, roughly 87% recorded once. Sequencing was carried out using PBMCs. All receptors come from a man aged 40-50 years with colorectal cancer.

The V call is TRBV2, the J call TRBJ2-5; D is uncertain. The CDR3 extends over 11 amino acids. V lost 11 bases and J 5 bases, leaving 12 bases between the germline ends. CDR1 and CDR2 (germline): SNHLY, FYNNEI. The CDR3 reads CAGQKEETQYF. In nucleotides, the CDR3 is TGTGCCGGCCAGAAAGAGGAGACCCAGTACTTC.

This chain uses TRBV4-1 with TRBJ2-7; 11 bases align to TRBD1. Germline CDR1 is MGHRA and CDR2 is YSYEKL. The CDR3 covers 16 residues. J lost 0 bases, V lost 4 bases, and 5 bases had no gene match. CDR3 amino acids: CASSLPGTGGSYEQYF. The CDR3 DNA reads TGCGCCAGCAGCCTTCCTGGGACAGGGGGCTCCTACGAGCAGTACTTC.

This chain joins TRBV7-9 and TRBJ2-3; no clear D gene. The CDR3 runs to 15 residues. V was cut by 1 base and J by 2 bases, with 10 bases left in between. The germline CDR1 and CDR2 sequences are SEHNR and FQNEAQ (reference sequence). The CDR3 DNA is TGTGCCAGCAGCTTAGGACTTATTAACACAGATACGCAGTATTTT. This gives the protein CASSLGLINTDTQYF.

The rearrangement uses TRBV5-1 and TRBJ2-7; 9 bases match TRBD2. CDR3 length equals 14 residues. Trimming took 1 base from V and 3 from J; bases not matched to a gene: 2. Germline V gene data show CDR1 as SGHRS and CDR2 as YFSETQ. CDR3 coding DNA: TGCGCCAGCAGCTTGACTAGCGGGTTCTACGAGCAGTACTTC. Its translation is CASSLTSGFYEQYF. Variable domain in full (rest from reference TRBV5-1 and TRBJ2-7): KAGVTQTPRYLIKTRGQQVTLSCSPISGHRSVSWYQQTPGQGLQFLFEYFSETQRNKGNFPGRFSGRQFSNSRSEMNVSTLELGDSALYLCASSLTSGFYEQYFGPGTRLTVT.

The V and J genes are TRBV27 and TRBJ1-6, with a weak D call TRBD1 (5 bases). V was pared by 2 bases and J by 10 bases, with 27 bases between. This CDR3 comprises 19 residues. The germline gives CDR1 MNHEY, CDR2 SMNVEV (reference sequence). CDR3 nucleotides: TGTGCCAGCAGTTTAAAGCCCCTTGTGGGAGGGGCGAATGGATCACCCCTCCACTTT. Protein: CASSLKPLVGGANGSPLHF.

This chain uses TRBV18 with TRBJ2-5, with D possibly matching TRBD1 (6 bases). The CDR3 has 13 residues. V lost 2 bases, J lost 5 bases, and 9 bases lay in between. Germline CDR1 is KGHSH and CDR2 is LQKENI. The CDR3 sequence: CASSPGGGETQYF. The CDR3, as DNA: TGTGCCAGCTCACCAGGGGGCGGCGAGACCCAGTACTTC.

This clone has just a few counts. The chain recombines TRBV28 with TRBJ2-7; D remains ambiguous. Trimming pared 8 bases from V and 2 bases from J, leaving 16 bases between. The CDR3 is made up of 14 amino acids. Looked up from germline, CDR1 is MDHEN and CDR2 is SYDVKM. The CDR3 reads CASYTRKVPYEQYF. Written as DNA, the CDR3 is TGTGCCAGCTATACCCGGAAGGTCCCCTACGAGCAGTACTTC.

The V and J genes are TRBV10-1 and TRBJ2-3; D ambiguous. Between the trimmed V and J ends, which lost 0 bases and 1 base, there was a span of 5 bases. The germline CDR1 and CDR2 sequences are WNHNN and SYGVQD (reference sequence). The CDR3 is 14 amino acids. CDR3 sequence (DNA): TGCGCCAGCAGTGAGTCGACGGGCACAGATACGCAGTATTTT. Translation: CASSESTGTDTQYF.

The V and J genes are TRBV5-4 and TRBJ2-7; the match to TRBD2 covers 9 bases. Looked up from germline, CDR1 is SGHNT and CDR2 is YYREEE (reference sequence). V gave up 5 bases and J gave up 6 bases; unmatched junction bases: 6. The CDR3 is made up of 13 amino acids. The CDR3 spells CASSSGLAREQYF. CDR3 bases: TGTGCCAGCAGTTCGGGACTAGCACGCGAGCAGTACTTC.